The text below deals with one T cell receptor (beta chain). Participants were aged about 18 to 89 years from approximately 23 US areas. This record comes from a study of blood T cell repertoires in COVID-19. Study information: Two negative PCRs, clearance, or symptom resolution were required of recovered Cohort 3 donors. Sources were T cells, B-cell-depleted T cells, or PBMCs; the material itself was cDNA or gDNA.

V was clipped by 2 bases and J by 0 bases; unmatched bases: 8. CDR3 size: 17 residues. CDR1 is MNHNS, CDR2 SASEGT, per germline. Authors' analysis steps: It was from reference gene primer amplification that nucleated cell counts were estimated. Measured with immunoSEQ multiplex PCR; TCRdb has only the in-frame clones, and not every one. V and J calls and clone size follow that table, whereas D and trimming were derived from the DNA. The sample includes fewer than 250,000 clones, about 86% of them seen just once. The TCR originated in a woman aged 40 to 50 in a cohort exposed to, infected with or recovered from COVID-19 (not recorded which). Material: PBMCs or T cells enriched from blood (not recorded which). The J gene is TRBJ1-2, the V gene TRBV6-1, with 8 bases that match TRBD1. DNA of the CDR3: TGTGCCAGCAGTGAAAAGTCAGGGGGCATAGCTAACTATGGCTACACCTTC. Translating it yields CASSEKSGGIANYGYTF.